This TCR beta chain originates from a study of glioma-infiltrating T cells after dendritic cell vaccination. Study at large: Autologous tumor lysate-pulsed dendritic cell vaccination was given between about 2003 and 2013. Patients received three intradermal dendritic cell vaccine injections at biweekly intervals.

Assay used: immunoSEQ multiplex PCR; TCRdb lists only in-frame clones, some missing. Of tens of thousands of clones in the sample, 82% were seen once. This clone is a singleton in its sample. Its antigen remains unidentified. General observations from the study: Few patients contributed both blood and tumor specimens.

This receptor was identified in a human donor with glioblastoma. Specimen: blood, collected before dendritic cell vaccination.

CDR3: CASSFRGSYEQYF. The CDR3 bases are TGTGCCAGCAGCTTCAGGGGCAGCTACGAGCAGTACTTC. This rearrangement joins TRBV11-3 to TRBJ2-7, with D possibly TRBD1 on 6 matching bases. Germline V gene lookup returns CDR1 SGHNT and CDR2 YENEEA. V lost 3 bases and J lost 3, with 9 bases in between. The CDR3 totals 13 residues.